The rows below give T cell receptor beta chains drawn from one sample of a study of blood T cell repertoires in COVID-19. Sequencing was performed with immunoSEQ multiplex PCR; in TCRdb, only in-frame clones are kept and a portion is missing. The sample has 150,000 to 200,000 clones, roughly 77% seen once. Input material: peripheral blood. These receptors were obtained from a woman of 80 years or more with COVID-19, enrolled during active disease. Both conserved end residues are part of each CDR3. The D gene is left open where the match is weak.

v_call	d_call	cdr3_length	cdr3_aa
TRBV27	TRBD1	13	CASSQKRGRVTFF
TRBV19	.	15	CASSIATGSAQPQHF
TRBV2	TRBD1	14	CASSWNRGDEKLFF
TRBV2	TRBD2	18	CASSVGGIWGGSTDTQYF
TRBV5-1	.	15	CASSLFLSTGAEQYF
TRBV6-2/TRBV6-3	TRBD2	15	CASSYAGDLTGELFF
TRBV7-2	TRBD1	16	CASSLDPGGSGNTIYF
TRBV19	.	13	CASRPLSHYGYTF
TRBV7-9	TRBD2	14	CASSLRTSADTQYF
TRBV5-1	TRBD1	16	CASSRDSPATNEKLFF
TRBV28	TRBD1	14	CASSTGARTSEQYF
TRBV6-4	.	15	CASSDSGAEIDTQYF
TRBV6-2/TRBV6-3	TRBD1	15	CASSYHNRGVGEQYF
TRBV6-5	.	14	CASSSGHAKNIQYF
TRBV4-3	.	15	CASSQDRGTRNIQYF
TRBV25-1	.	15	CASKPNWTGNQPQHF
TRBV7-9	TRBD1	16	CASSSINLDRVDGYTF
TRBV9	.	12	CASSVGTGGYTF
TRBV19	TRBD1	15	CASSSYRGRYTEAFF
TRBV5-1	.	16	CASSLDTYVSSYEQYF
TRBV18	.	18	CASSPPGRESRANTEAFF
TRBV4-2	.	14	CASSQDKGGNTIYF
TRBV7-2	.	14	CASSLRGQNTEAFF
TRBV11-3	.	15	CASSLSSPRGSPLHF
TRBV5-1	TRBD2	16	CASNPGGGLSTDTQYF
TRBV7-9	TRBD1	12	CASRGQGYEQYF
TRBV11-3	TRBD2	16	CASSSRLAGSYNEQFF
TRBV7-2	TRBD1	15	CASSVGQGSYNEQFF
TRBV21-1	.	17	CASSKGPDGGLFYEQYF
TRBV9	TRBD2	21	CASSVGPSGRATSVDTGELFF
TRBV29-1	.	12	CSVAFGGLEAFF
TRBV9	TRBD1	13	CASSAGGGTEAFF
TRBV25-1	TRBD1	15	CASSEYGQAREKLFF
TRBV7-9	.	13	CASSLAAGAEQFF
TRBV2	TRBD2	15	CASSPTSGSRYEQFF
TRBV6-5	TRBD1	11	CASSYRQGAYF
TRBV28	.	15	CASSLYGANTGELFF
TRBV28	TRBD1	19	CAILLGFGQGARGNYGYTF
TRBV6-4	TRBD2	17	CASSDSHAGGDPNEQFF
TRBV19	.	15	CASRPRGVGANVLTF
TRBV6-2/TRBV6-3	.	13	CASSLGSPYEQYF
TRBV5-1	TRBD1	14	CASSLRGQDGELFF
TRBV9	TRBD2	17	CASSLERLAGGTDTQYF
TRBV10-3	.	13	CATRDLNTDTQYF
TRBV28	TRBD1	14	CASSLWTGGYEQYF
TRBV20-1	TRBD1	15	CSASSGQGANNEQFF
TRBV7-9	TRBD1	15	CASSVGQGAREKLFF
TRBV27	.	13	CASSPGLDSPLHF
TRBV3-1/TRBV3-2	TRBD1	17	CASSQDIRGYLGNTIYF
TRBV24-1	.	19	CATSGVESEGGGDTGELFF
TRBV5-1	.	15	CASSLVGGLYTEAFF
TRBV7-9	TRBD1	16	CASSLGTGYPTGELFF
TRBV7-2	TRBD1	18	CASSLAPGQGLVGEKLFF
TRBV12-5	.	13	CASGLRVNYGYTF
TRBV6-2/TRBV6-3	.	16	CASSYTIGGPSYEQYF